Given below is one T cell receptor (beta chain) in context. Its antigen remains unidentified. Assay used: immunoSEQ multiplex PCR; TCRdb lists only in-frame clones, some missing. The sample carries 100,000 to 120,000 clones, nearly 90% recorded once. The data are from a study of PD-1 blockade in classical Hodgkin lymphoma. Each patient experienced a relapse that followed autologous stem cell transplantation, and brentuximab vedotin exposure varied. Study-level results: Differences between repertoires have undefined causes, possibly disease activity or prior therapy.

The sequence derives from a human donor with classical Hodgkin lymphoma. The sequencing used peripheral blood mononuclear cells (PBMCs), collected before the second cycle of nivolumab.

This CDR3 reads CASSQGGQGEKLFF. Written as DNA, the CDR3 is TGTGCCAGCAGCCAAGGGGGACAGGGGGAAAAACTGTTTTTT. The chain links TRBV4-2 to TRBJ1-4; 10 bases line up with TRBD1. Germline V lookup: CDR1 LGHNA, CDR2 YNFKEQ. The ends lost 1 base at V and 8 bases at J; junction bases unmatched: 1. This CDR3 region has 14 residues.